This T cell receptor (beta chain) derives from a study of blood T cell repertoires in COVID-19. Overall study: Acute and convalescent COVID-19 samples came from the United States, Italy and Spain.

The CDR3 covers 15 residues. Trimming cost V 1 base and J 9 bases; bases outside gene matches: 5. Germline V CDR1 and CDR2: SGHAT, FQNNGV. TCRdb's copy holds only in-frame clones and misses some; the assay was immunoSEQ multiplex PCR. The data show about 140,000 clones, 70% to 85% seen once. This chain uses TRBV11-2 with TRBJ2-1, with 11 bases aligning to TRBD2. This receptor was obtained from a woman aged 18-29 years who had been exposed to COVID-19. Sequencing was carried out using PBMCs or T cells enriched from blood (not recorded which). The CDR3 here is CASSLVSGRASEQFF. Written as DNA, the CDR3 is TGTGCCAGCAGCTTAGTTAGCGGGAGGGCCTCTGAGCAGTTCTTC.